This T cell receptor beta chain was observed in a study of blood T cell repertoires in COVID-19. Looking at the study overall: Sample material is recorded as cDNA or gDNA derived from T cells, B-cell-depleted T cells, or PBMCs.

This study enrolled people aged roughly 18 to 90 from around 25 US geographic areas. Cohort 3 recovered donors had two negative PCRs, clearance, or symptom resolution. V lost 4 bases and J 4 bases, leaving 14 bases between the germline ends. The CDR3 runs to 15 residues. Per germline, CDR1 SGHRS and CDR2 YFSETQ. Authors' methods: For nucleated cells, counts were estimated from reference gene primer amplification. The table came from immunoSEQ multiplex PCR; TCRdb's copy has only in-frame clones and leaves some out. V and J calls and clone size are as listed in that table; D and trimming were resolved from the DNA. The sample records under 200,000 clones, approximately 80% being singletons.

The clonotype was recovered from a woman aged 60 to 75 who had recovered from COVID-19. The gene calls are TRBV5-1 and TRBJ1-4, with a weak D call TRBD1 (6 bases). Sequenced input: PBMCs or T cells enriched from blood (not recorded which). The CDR3 coding sequence is TGCGCCAGCAGCGACCCACAGGGTGGTAATGAAAAACTGTTTTTT. It specifies CASSDPQGGNEKLFF.